One sample yielded the 6 T cell receptor beta chains listed below, sequenced in a study of vaccination effects on CD4 cells after COVID-19 (dated by TCRdb to between 2021 and 2022). Antigens for these TCRs are unknown. The protocol used for the library was the immunoSEQ multiplex PCR assay. TCRdb took this table from immuneACCESS and kept in-frame rearrangements with V and J called. Such tables lack part of the clones; where checked against another copy, unresolved V genes explain under half of the gap, and the rest is unexplained. This sample is represented by about 79,000 clones; around 74% of them were singletons. The ten largest clones take up approximately 1.5% of the sample. In the ViraFEST assay, PBMC were stimulated with viral peptide pools, and TCR sequencing was then used to find antigen-specific CD4+ T cell clonotypes based on their expansion. After about 10 days of culture, CD4+ T cells were isolated with the EasySep CD4+ T cell isolation kit.

Sample: CD4+ T cells from PBMCs cultured with HCoV-229E spike peptides, taken before COVID-19 vaccination. The sample's cell subset or site label is to be understood as: HCoV-229E spike overlapping peptide pool stimulation. These receptor sequences come from a human donor who received a COVID-19 vaccine.

The J gene is TRBJ1-2, the V gene TRBV6-5; the D gene is possibly TRBD1 (5 bases). The CDR3 has 13 amino acids. Between the trimmed V and J ends, which lost 8 bases and 3 bases, there was a span of 13 bases. Germline V gene data show CDR1 as MNHEY and CDR2 as SVGAGI. The CDR3 sequence: CASLAGQYYGYTF. Written as DNA, the CDR3 is TGTGCCAGCCTGGCAGGGCAATACTATGGCTACACCTTC.

The chain is built from TRBV14 and TRBJ1-3, with D perhaps matching TRBD1 (5 bases). V gave up 0 bases and J gave up 0 bases, with 12 bases separating them. The CDR3 is 17 residues long. Per the germline V gene, CDR1 is SGHDN and CDR2 is FVKESK. The CDR3 nucleotides are TGTGCCAGCAGCCAAGATTGGGGGAGACTCTCTGGAAACACCATATATTTT. Encoded protein: CASSQDWGRLSGNTIYF.

The rearrangement joins TRBV14 to TRBJ1-2; D gene uncertain. Per the germline V gene, CDR1 is SGHDN and CDR2 is FVKESK. The length of the CDR3 is 13 residues. V was trimmed by 5 bases and J by 5 bases, leaving 12 bases between them. CDR3 amino acids: CASSAGYLYGYTF. CDR3 nucleotides: TGTGCCAGCAGCGCGGGTTATCTTTATGGCTACACCTTC.

CDR3: CASSLTPGLNSPLHF. CDR3 in DNA: TGTGCCAGCAGCCTGACTCCAGGTCTTAATTCACCCCTCCACTTT. This chain links TRBV11-1 with TRBJ1-6; no clear D. Trimming took 5 bases from V and 6 from J, leaving 14 bases between them. From germline, CDR1 is SGHAT and CDR2 FQDESV (reference sequence). The CDR3 length is 15 residues. Based on the CDR3 plus reference TRBV11-1 and TRBJ1-6, the full variable domain is EAEVAQSPRYKITEKSQAVAFWCDPISGHATLYWYRQILGQGPELLVQFQDESVVDDSQLPKDRFSAERLKGVDSTLKIQPAELGDSAMYLCASSLTPGLNSPLHFGNGTRLTVT.

The CDR3, as DNA: TGCGCCAGCAGCCAAGGTGAGGGACTAGCGGGGGAAGAGACCCAGTACTTC. Amino acids: CASSQGEGLAGEETQYF. The chain has TRBV4-1 and TRBJ2-5; TRBD2 matches 14 bases. Germline lookup yields CDR1 MGHRA and CDR2 YSYEKL. V was pared by 1 base and J by 3 bases, with 4 bases of the junction left unmatched. The CDR3 runs to 17 residues.

J is TRBJ1-4 and V is TRBV24-1; perhaps TRBD1 as D (5 bases). The germline gives CDR1 KGHDR, CDR2 SFDVKD. The V end was cut by 12 bases, the J end by 5 bases, with 12 bases between. This CDR3 is built from 12 residues. The CDR3 protein is CAPWGGNEKLFF. The CDR3 nucleotides are TGTGCCCCGTGGGGGGGAAATGAAAAACTGTTTTTT.